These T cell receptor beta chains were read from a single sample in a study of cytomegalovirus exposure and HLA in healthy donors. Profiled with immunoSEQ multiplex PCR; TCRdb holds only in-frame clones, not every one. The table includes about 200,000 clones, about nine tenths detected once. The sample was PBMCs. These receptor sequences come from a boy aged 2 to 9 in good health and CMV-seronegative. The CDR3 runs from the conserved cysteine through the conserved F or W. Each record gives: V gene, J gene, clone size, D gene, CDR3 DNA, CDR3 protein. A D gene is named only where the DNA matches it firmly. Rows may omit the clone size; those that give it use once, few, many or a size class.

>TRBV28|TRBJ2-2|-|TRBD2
TGTGCCACCCAGATGGGGGGGGTGAACACCGGGGAGCTGTTTTTT
CATQMGGVNTGELFF
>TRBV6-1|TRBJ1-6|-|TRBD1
TGTGCCAGCTTAGGACAGGGTTTTTCACCCCTCCACTTT
CASLGQGFSPLHF
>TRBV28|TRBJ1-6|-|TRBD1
TGTGCCAGCAGTTTTGGGGACAGGGGTACCTATAATTCACCCCTCCACTTT
CASSFGDRGTYNSPLHF
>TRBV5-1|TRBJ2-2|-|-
TGCGCCAGCTCCGGAGGCGCGAACACCGGGGAGCTGTTTTTT
CASSGGANTGELFF
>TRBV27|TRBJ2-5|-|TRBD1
TGTGCCAGCAGGGTAGGGACAGGGGGCGGCCAAGAGACCCAGTACTTC
CASRVGTGGGQETQYF
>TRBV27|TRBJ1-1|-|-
TGTGCCAGCAGTTTACAGGGGTCCAACACTGAAGCTTTCTTT
CASSLQGSNTEAFF
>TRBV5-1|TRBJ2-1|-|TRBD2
TGCGCCAGCAGCTTGTCGGTGACTAGCGGAGCCAATGAGCAGTTCTTC
CASSLSVTSGANEQFF
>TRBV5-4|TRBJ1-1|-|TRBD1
TGTGCCAGCAGCTTGAGGGGACAGGGGCCTGAAGCTTTCTTT
CASSLRGQGPEAFF
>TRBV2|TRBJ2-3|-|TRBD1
TGTGCCAGCAGGGGGACAGGAGCATTAGATACGCAGTATTTT
CASRGTGALDTQYF
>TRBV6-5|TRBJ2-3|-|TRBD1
TGTGCCAGCAGTCACGGGACAGTCACAGATACGCAGTATTTT
CASSHGTVTDTQYF
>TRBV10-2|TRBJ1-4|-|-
TGCGCCAGCAGTGAGTCGTCCTCAACTAATGAAAAACTGTTTTTT
CASSESSSTNEKLFF
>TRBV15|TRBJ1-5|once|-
TGTGCCACCAGCAGCACAAGGGGATTAGGTCAGCCCCAGCATTTT
CATSSTRGLGQPQHF
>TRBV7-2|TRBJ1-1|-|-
TGTGCCAGCAGTACTGGGGCTCTTGCGGACACTGAAGCTTTCTTT
CASSTGALADTEAFF
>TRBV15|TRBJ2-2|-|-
TGTGCCACCAGCAAGAGCAGGGCCCCCGGGGAGCTGTTTTTT
CATSKSRAPGELFF
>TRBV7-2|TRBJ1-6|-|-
TGTGCCAGCAGCTTAGGGGGCGGCTACTCCTATAATTCACCCCTCCACTTT
CASSLGGGYSYNSPLHF
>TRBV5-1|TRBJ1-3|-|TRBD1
TGCGCCAGCAGCTCCCGGCCACAGGGGGTCTCCTCAGGAAACACCATATATTTT
CASSSRPQGVSSGNTIYF
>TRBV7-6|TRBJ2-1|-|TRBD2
TGTGCCAGCAGCTTAGTAGACTTCGGGAGGTACTACAATGAGCAGTTCTTC
CASSLVDFGRYYNEQFF
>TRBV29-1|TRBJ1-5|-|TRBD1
TGCAGCGTAGGACAGGGCAGCAATCAGCCCCAGCATTTT
CSVGQGSNQPQHF
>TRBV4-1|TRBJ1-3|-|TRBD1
TGCGCCAGCAGCCAACAACAGGGGTACGGAAACACCATATATTTT
CASSQQQGYGNTIYF
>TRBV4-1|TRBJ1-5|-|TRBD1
TGCGCCAGCAGCCAAGGGACAGGCCCGAATCAGCCCCAGCATTTT
CASSQGTGPNQPQHF
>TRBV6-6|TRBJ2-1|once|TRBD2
TGTGCCAGCACTAGCGGGGGGGCTCCCTACAATGAGCAGTTCTTC
CASTSGGAPYNEQFF
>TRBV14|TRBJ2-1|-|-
TGTGCCAGCAGCCAGGGGCGGTACGATGAGCAGTTCTTC
CASSQGRYDEQFF
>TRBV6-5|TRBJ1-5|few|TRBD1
TGTGCCAGCAGTTCCTCGGGACAGGGTGGACAGCCCCAGCATTTT
CASSSSGQGGQPQHF
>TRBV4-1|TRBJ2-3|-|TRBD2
TGCGCCAGCAGCCAAGCCTTTGTAGGAGCGGGAGGGGCCGGAAGGACAGATACGCAGTATTTT
CASSQAFVGAGGAGRTDTQYF
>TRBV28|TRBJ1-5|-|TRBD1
TGTGCCAGCGAAGGGCGCCTGGGACAGGGGGCTCAGCCCCAGCATTTT
CASEGRLGQGAQPQHF
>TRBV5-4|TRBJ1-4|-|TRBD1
TGTGCCAGCAGCCCGGGGACAGAAGAAAAACTGTTTTTT
CASSPGTEEKLFF
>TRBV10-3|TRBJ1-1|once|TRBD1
TGTGCCATCAGTGGACCGGGACAGGGCCTATTGAACACTGAAGCTTTCTTT
CAISGPGQGLLNTEAFF
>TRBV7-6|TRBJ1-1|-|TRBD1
TGTGCCAGCAGCTTAATTGCAGGGGGCGAGTTGTACGACACTGAAGCTTTCTTT
CASSLIAGGELYDTEAFF
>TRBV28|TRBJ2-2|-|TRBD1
TGTGCCAGCAGTTTAATTGGACAGGGGAACACCGGGGAGCTGTTTTTT
CASSLIGQGNTGELFF
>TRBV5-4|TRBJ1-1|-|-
TGTGCCAGCAGCTTCATTCAGGGCGCTGAAGCTTTCTTT
CASSFIQGAEAFF
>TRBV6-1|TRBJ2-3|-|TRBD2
TGTGCCAGTGACCTCCGGGGGGGGCCAGATACGCAGTATTTT
CASDLRGGPDTQYF
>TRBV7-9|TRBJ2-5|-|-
TGTTCCAGTGACGACCAGGGGGAGACCCAGTACTTC
CSSDDQGETQYF
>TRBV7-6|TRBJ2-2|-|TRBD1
TGTGCCAGCAGCTTATCCGGGACAGGGACCACCGGGGAGCTGTTTTTT
CASSLSGTGTTGELFF
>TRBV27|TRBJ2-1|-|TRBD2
TGTGCCAGTTGGGGCGGGGGGGGCGGCAATGAGCAGTTCTTC
CASWGGGGGNEQFF
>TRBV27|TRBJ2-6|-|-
TGTGCCAGCAGTTCCACAGGGCCCTCTGGGGCCAACGTCCTGACTTTC
CASSSTGPSGANVLTF
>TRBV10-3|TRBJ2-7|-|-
TGTGCCATCAAGAAGGAGGCAGGGGAAGTCTACGAGCAGTACTTC
CAIKKEAGEVYEQYF
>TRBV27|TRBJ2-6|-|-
TGTGCCAGCAGTTTCATCTCAACAGGTTTCGCTGGGGCCAACGTCCTGACTTTC
CASSFISTGFAGANVLTF
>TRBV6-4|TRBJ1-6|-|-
TGTGCCAGCAGTGAAGGGGGGGCCCATAATTCACCCCTCCACTTT
CASSEGGAHNSPLHF
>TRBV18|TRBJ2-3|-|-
TGTGCCAGCTCACCGGGAGGAGATACGCAGTATTTT
CASSPGGDTQYF
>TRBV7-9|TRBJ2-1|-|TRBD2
TGTGCCAGCAGCCCGCAGCTAGCGGGGGGGCCTGGGAATGAGCAGTTCTTC
CASSPQLAGGPGNEQFF
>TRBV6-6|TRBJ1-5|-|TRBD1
TGTGCCAGCAGACCCACAGGGGGCAATCAGCCCCAGCATTTT
CASRPTGGNQPQHF
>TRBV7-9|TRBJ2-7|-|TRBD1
TGTGCCAGCAGCACATCCCCCCGACAGGGGAGCTACGAGCAGTACTTC
CASSTSPRQGSYEQYF
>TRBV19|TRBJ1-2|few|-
TGTGCCAGTAGCGAACTCAAGAACCACTATGGCTACACCTTC
CASSELKNHYGYTF
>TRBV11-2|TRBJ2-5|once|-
TGTGCCAGCAGCCGCGGGACGCAAGAGACCCAGTACTTC
CASSRGTQETQYF
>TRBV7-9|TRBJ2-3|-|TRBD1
TGTGCCAGCAGCTTAGGGACAGGGGGCGCGGATACGCAGTATTTT
CASSLGTGGADTQYF
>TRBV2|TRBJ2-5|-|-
TGTGCCAGCCCAGGGGTAGGCAGGGGAGAGACCCAGTACTTC
CASPGVGRGETQYF
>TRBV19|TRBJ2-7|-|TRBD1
TGTGCCAGTAGCAAGACCCGGGACAGGGGACCCACCTACGAGCAGTACTTC
CASSKTRDRGPTYEQYF
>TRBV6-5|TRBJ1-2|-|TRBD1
TGTGCCAGCAGTTCTCACGAGACAGGGAGGTATGGCTACACCTTC
CASSSHETGRYGYTF
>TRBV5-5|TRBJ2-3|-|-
TGTGCCAGCAGCTTCGGTCCGCTGGTCACAGATACGCAGTATTTT
CASSFGPLVTDTQYF
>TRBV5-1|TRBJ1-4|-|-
TGCGCCAGCAGCTTGGAGGGGAGGACTAATGAAAAACTGTTTTTT
CASSLEGRTNEKLFF
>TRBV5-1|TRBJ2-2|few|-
TGCGCCAGCAGCTTGTTCCCCTCCGGGGAGCTGTTTTTT
CASSLFPSGELFF
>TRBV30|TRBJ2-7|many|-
TGTGCCTGGAATTCAGGTCCCGGCGAGCAGTACTTC
CAWNSGPGEQYF
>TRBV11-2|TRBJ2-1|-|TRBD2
TGTGCCAGCAGCTTAAGAGCGGGGGGAGAGCAGTTCTTC
CASSLRAGGEQFF
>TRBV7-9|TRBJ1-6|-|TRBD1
TGTGCCAGCAGCCCGGAGGGACAGTTTAATTCACCCCTCCACTTT
CASSPEGQFNSPLHF
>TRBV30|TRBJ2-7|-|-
TGTGCCTGGAGTGCAAGCTTCTACGAGCAGTACTTC
CAWSASFYEQYF
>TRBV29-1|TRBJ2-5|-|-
TGCAGCGTTGCCCCCGGGGCGGGGAAAGAGACCCAGTACTTC
CSVAPGAGKETQYF
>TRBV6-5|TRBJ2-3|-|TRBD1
TGTGCCAGCAGTCCGGGACAGATTAGCACAGATACGCAGTATTTT
CASSPGQISTDTQYF